These 4 T cell receptor beta chains came from one sample sequenced in a study of cytomegalovirus exposure and HLA in healthy donors. Both 60 Vbeta primers and 13 Jbeta primers went into the PCR. Measured with immunoSEQ multiplex PCR; TCRdb has only the in-frame clones, and not every one. The data contain just over 150,000 clones, around 82% of them singletons. Sequencing input: PBMCs. The receptor source for this set is a woman aged 50 to 60 in good health and CMV-seropositive.

The chain is built from TRBV30 and TRBJ1-5; 7 bases fit TRBD1. CDR3 length: 15 amino acids. The J segment lost 0 bases and the V segment lost 2 bases, leaving 4 bases of the junction unmatched. Germline-derived CDR1 and CDR2 are GTSNPN and SVGIG (reference sequence). CDR3 in DNA: TGTGCCTGGAGTCAAGGGACAGATAGCAATCAGCCCCAGCATTTT. It translates to CAWSQGTDSNQPQHF.

The chain recombines TRBV27 with TRBJ2-1; weak D call: TRBD1 (5 bases). This CDR3 has 13 amino acids. The ends were cut back, 6 bases at V and 1 base at J, with 7 bases in the middle. Germline-derived CDR1 and CDR2 are MNHEY and SMNVEV (reference sequence). CDR3 sequence (DNA): TGTGCCAGCAGGACAGCATCCTACAATGAGCAGTTCTTC. Encoded protein: CASRTASYNEQFF.

V is TRBV7-6 and J is TRBJ2-1; D unresolved. V was clipped by 1 base and J by 0 bases, with 7 bases between them. The CDR3 consists of 15 residues. Germline V gives CDR1 SGHVS, CDR2 FNYEAQ. CDR3 sequence (DNA): TGTGCCAGCAGCTTAGAATTCCTCTCCTACAATGAGCAGTTCTTC. This sequence encodes CASSLEFLSYNEQFF. Filled out from reference TRBV7-6 and TRBJ2-1, the complete variable domain reads GAGVSQSPRYKVTKRGQDVALRCDPISGHVSLYWYRQALGQGPEFLTYFNYEAQQDKSGLPNDRFSAERPEGSISTLTIQRTEQRDSAMYRCASSLEFLSYNEQFFGPGTRLTVL.

J is TRBJ1-5 and V is TRBV19; tentative D call: TRBD1 (5 bases). V was pared by 5 bases and J by 5 bases, with 10 bases between. CDR1 and CDR2 (germline): LNHDA, SQIVND (reference sequence). The CDR3 length is 13 residues. The DNA for the CDR3 is TGTGCCAGTAGTGACAGAGAATATCAGCCCCAGCATTTT. Its protein product is CASSDREYQPQHF.